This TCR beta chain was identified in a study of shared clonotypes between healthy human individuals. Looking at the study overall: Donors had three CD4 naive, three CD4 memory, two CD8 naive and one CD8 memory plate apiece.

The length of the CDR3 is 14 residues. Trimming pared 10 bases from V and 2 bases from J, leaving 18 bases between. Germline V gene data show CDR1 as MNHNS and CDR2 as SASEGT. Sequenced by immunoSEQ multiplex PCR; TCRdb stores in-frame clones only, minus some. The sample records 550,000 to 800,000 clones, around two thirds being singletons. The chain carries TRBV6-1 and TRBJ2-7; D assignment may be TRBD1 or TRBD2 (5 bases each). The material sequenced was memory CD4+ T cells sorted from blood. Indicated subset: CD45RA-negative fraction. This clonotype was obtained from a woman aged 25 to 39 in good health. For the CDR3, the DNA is TGTGCCACCGTCGAGGGGCTCCCAACCTACGAGCAGTACTTC. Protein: CATVEGLPTYEQYF.